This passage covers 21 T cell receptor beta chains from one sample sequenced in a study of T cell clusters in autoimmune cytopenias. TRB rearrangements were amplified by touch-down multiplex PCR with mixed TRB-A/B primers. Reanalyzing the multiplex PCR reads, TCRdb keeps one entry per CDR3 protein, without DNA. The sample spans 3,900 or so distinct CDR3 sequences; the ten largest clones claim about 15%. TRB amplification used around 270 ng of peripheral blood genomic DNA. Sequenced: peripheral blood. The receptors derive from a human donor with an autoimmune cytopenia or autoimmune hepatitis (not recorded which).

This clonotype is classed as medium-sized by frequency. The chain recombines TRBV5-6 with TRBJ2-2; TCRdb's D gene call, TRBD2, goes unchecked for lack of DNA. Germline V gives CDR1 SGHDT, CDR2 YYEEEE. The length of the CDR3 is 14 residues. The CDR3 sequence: CASSPGLQTGELFF.

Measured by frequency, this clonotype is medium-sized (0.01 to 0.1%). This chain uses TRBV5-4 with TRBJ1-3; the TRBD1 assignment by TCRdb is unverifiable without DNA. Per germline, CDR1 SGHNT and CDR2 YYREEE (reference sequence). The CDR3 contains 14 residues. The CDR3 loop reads CASSFGASGNTIYF.

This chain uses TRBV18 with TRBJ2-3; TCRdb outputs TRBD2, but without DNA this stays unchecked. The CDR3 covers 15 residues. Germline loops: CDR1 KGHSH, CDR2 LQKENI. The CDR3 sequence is CASSPGLVGLDTQYF.

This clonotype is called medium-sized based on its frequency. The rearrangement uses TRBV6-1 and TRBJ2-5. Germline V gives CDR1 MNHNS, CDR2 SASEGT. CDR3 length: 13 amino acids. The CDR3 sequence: CASSMAEQETQYF.

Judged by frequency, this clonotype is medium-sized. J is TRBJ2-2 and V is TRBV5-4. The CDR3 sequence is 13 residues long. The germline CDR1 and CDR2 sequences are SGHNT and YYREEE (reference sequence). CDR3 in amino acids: CASSLAVAGELFF.

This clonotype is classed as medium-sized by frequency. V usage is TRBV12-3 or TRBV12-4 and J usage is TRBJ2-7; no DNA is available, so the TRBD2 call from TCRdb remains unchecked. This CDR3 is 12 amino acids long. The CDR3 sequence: CASSRHAGEQYF.

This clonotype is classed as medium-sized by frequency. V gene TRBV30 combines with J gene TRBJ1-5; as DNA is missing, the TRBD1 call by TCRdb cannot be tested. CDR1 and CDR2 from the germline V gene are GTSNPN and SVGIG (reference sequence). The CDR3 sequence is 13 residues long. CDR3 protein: CAWNRQGEQPQHF.

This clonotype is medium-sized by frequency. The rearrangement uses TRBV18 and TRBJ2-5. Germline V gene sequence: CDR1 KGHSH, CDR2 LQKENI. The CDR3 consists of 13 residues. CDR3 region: CASSPPSGETQYF. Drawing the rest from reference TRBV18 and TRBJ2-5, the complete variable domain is NAGVMQNPRHLVRRRGQEARLRCSPMKGHSHVYWYRQLPEEGLKFMVYLQKENIIDESGMPKERFSAEFPKEGPSILRIQQVVRGDSAAYFCASSPPSGETQYFGPGTRLLVL.

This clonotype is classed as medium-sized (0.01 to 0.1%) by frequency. CDR3 amino acids: CASSLGLNQETQYF. V and J are TRBV7-9 and TRBJ2-5. There are 14 residues in the CDR3. Germline V gene data show CDR1 as SEHNR and CDR2 as FQNEAQ (reference sequence).

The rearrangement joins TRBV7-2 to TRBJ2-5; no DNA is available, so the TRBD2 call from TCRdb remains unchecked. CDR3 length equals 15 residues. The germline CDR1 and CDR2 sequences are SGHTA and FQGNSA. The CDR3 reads CASSSSMGGWETQYF.

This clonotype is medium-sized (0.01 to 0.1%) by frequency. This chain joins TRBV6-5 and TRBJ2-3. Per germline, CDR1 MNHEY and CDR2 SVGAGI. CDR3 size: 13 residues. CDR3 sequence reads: CASSYYPTDTQYF.

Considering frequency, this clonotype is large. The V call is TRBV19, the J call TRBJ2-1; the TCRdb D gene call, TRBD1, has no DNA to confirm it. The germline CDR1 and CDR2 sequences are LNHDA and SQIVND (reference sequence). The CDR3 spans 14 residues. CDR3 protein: CASSTGQGVNEQFF.

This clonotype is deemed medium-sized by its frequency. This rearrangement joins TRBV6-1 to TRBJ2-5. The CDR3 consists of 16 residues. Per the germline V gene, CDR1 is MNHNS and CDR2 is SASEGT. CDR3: CASSEQPINIQETQYF.

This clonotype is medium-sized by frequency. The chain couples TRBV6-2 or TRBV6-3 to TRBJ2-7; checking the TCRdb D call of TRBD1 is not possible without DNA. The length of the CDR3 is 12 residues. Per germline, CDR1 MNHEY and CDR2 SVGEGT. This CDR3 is CASSPIGAGQYF.

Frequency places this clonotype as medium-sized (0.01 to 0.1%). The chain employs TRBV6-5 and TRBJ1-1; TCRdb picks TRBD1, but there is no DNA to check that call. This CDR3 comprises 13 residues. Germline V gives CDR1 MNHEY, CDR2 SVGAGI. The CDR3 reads CASSLTLQGVAFF.

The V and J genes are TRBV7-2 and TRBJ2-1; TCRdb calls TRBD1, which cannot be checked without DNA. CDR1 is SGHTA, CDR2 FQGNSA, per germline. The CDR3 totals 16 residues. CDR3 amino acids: CASSRPGTGKGNEQFF.

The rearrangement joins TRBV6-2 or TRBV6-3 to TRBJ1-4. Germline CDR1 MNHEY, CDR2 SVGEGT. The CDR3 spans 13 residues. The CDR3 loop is CASSYTGLEKLFF.

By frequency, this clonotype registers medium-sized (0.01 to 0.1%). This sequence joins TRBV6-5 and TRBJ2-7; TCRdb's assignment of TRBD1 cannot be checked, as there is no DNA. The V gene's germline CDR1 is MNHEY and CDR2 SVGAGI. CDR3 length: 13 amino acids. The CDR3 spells CASTETLAYEQYF.

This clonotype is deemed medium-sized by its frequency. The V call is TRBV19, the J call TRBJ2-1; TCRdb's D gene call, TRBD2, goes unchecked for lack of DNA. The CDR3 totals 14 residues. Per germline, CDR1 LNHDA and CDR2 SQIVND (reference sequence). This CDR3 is CASSIGGGLNEQFF.

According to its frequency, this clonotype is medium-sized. This chain's CDR3 is CAWSVGGGTDTQYF. The chain recombines TRBV30 with TRBJ2-3; TCRdb picks TRBD1, but there is no DNA to check that call. This CDR3 contains 14 residues. The germline V gene has CDR1 GTSNPN and CDR2 SVGIG (reference sequence).

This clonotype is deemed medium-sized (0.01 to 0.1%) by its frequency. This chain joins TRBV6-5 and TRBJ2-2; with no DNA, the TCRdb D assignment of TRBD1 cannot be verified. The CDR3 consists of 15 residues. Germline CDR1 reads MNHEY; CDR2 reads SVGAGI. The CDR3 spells CASSPDRVQTGELFF.